The 20 T cell receptor beta chains presented below share a single source sample, sequenced in a study of blood T cell repertoires in COVID-19. Here immunoSEQ multiplex PCR was the method, and the copy in TCRdb shows in-frame clones only, minus some. This repertoire shows 250,000 to 300,000 clones, around 83% found once; its top ten account for 3.6%. The sample comprised peripheral blood. These receptors were obtained from a man between 18 and 35 years old with active or convalescent COVID-19.

V is TRBV28 and J is TRBJ2-6; the match to TRBD1 covers 9 bases. J lost 1 base, V lost 3 bases, and 4 bases had no gene match. Germline loops: CDR1 MDHEN, CDR2 SYDVKM. The CDR3 length is 17 residues. CDR3 nucleotides: TGTGCCAGCAGTTTCGGGACAGGGTCTTCTGGGGCCAACGTCCTGACTTTC. It encodes CASSFGTGSSGANVLTF.

The chain couples TRBV3-1 (or the pseudogene TRBV3-2) to TRBJ2-5; D is unclear. Trimming stripped 4 bases from V and 0 bases from J, with 15 bases between. Germline V gene sequence: CDR1 LGHDT, CDR2 YNNKEL (reference sequence). The CDR3 consists of 16 residues. In nucleotides, the CDR3 is TGTGCCAGCAGCCCATTAGGAGAGAGGTACCAAGAGACCCAGTACTTC. Its translation is CASSPLGERYQETQYF.

V gene TRBV12-3 or TRBV12-4 combines with J gene TRBJ1-5; 8 bases are shared with TRBD1. The CDR3 sequence is 13 residues long. The V segment lost 4 bases and the J segment 7 bases; nucleotides outside the gene matches: 3. The CDR3 sequence is CASSYRGGQPQHF. In nucleotides, the CDR3 is TGTGCCAGCAGTTACAGGGGGGGGCAGCCCCAGCATTTT.

The chain links TRBV2 to TRBJ1-4, with 8 bases that match TRBD1. The CDR3 is 15 residues long. Germline V lookup: CDR1 SNHLY, CDR2 FYNNEI. V was clipped by 8 bases and J by 0 bases; unmatched bases: 5. The CDR3 region has the DNA TGTGCCAGCGCAGGGGGCCGTGCAACTAATGAAAAACTGTTTTTT. This encodes CASAGGRATNEKLFF.

The rearrangement uses TRBV2 and TRBJ2-5; 9 bases are a match to TRBD1. Trimming cost V 3 bases and J 1 base; bases outside gene matches: 9. The CDR3 covers 17 residues. The V gene's germline CDR1 is SNHLY and CDR2 FYNNEI. CDR3 amino acids: CASSEFRTGGLQETQYF. As DNA, the CDR3 is TGTGCCAGCAGTGAGTTTCGTACAGGGGGCCTCCAAGAGACCCAGTACTTC.

The V call is TRBV5-1, the J call TRBJ2-3; TRBD2 aligns across 8 bases. V was clipped by 0 bases and J by 0 bases; unmatched bases: 3. Per germline, CDR1 SGHRS and CDR2 YFSETQ. The CDR3 runs to 16 residues. The CDR3 here is CASSLGAGASTDTQYF. The CDR3 region has the DNA TGCGCCAGCAGCTTGGGAGCGGGAGCCAGCACAGATACGCAGTATTTT. The whole variable domain, filled in from reference TRBV5-1 and TRBJ2-3, reads KAGVTQTPRYLIKTRGQQVTLSCSPISGHRSVSWYQQTPGQGLQFLFEYFSETQRNKGNFPGRFSGRQFSNSRSEMNVSTLELGDSALYLCASSLGAGASTDTQYFGPGTRLTVL.

This clone showed up just once. This chain uses TRBV3-1 (or the pseudogene TRBV3-2) with TRBJ2-7, with a weak D call TRBD2 (5 bases). Germline V gene data show CDR1 as LGHDT and CDR2 as YNNKEL (reference sequence). The V and J ends lost 4 bases and 3 bases respectively, with 13 bases between them. This CDR3 is 14 amino acids long. The CDR3 sequence is CASSPRGEVYEQYF. CDR3 bases: TGTGCCAGCAGCCCCCGGGGTGAAGTCTACGAGCAGTACTTC.

The V gene is TRBV24-1, the J gene TRBJ2-1, with D maybe TRBD2 (6 bases). From germline, CDR1 is KGHDR and CDR2 SFDVKD. This CDR3 region has 14 residues. Trimming removed 6 bases at V and 2 bases at J, with 10 bases between. The CDR3 loop reads CATSPSVTYNEQFF. CDR3 bases: TGTGCCACCAGTCCTAGCGTTACCTACAATGAGCAGTTCTTC.

V is TRBV27 and J is TRBJ2-3, with D possibly matching TRBD2 (5 bases). CDR1 is MNHEY and CDR2 is SMNVEV in the germline V gene (reference sequence). This CDR3 is 18 amino acids long. The germline V and J ends were trimmed by 6 bases and 6 bases, with 28 bases remaining between them. The CDR3 loop is CASSRKGWASRRWDTQYF. The CDR3 DNA reads as TGTGCCAGCAGCAGAAAAGGTTGGGCTAGCCGGAGATGGGATACGCAGTATTTT.

The rearrangement links TRBV24-1 to TRBJ2-6, with D tentatively TRBD2 (6 bases). Germline CDR1 and CDR2: KGHDR and SFDVKD. Trimming pared 10 bases from V and 1 base from J, leaving 16 bases between. CDR3 length: 16 residues. The CDR3: CATPRGGRSGANVLTF. In DNA, the CDR3 is TGTGCCACTCCTAGGGGAGGAAGGTCTGGGGCCAACGTCCTGACTTTC.

The chain links TRBV12-5 to TRBJ2-7, with TRBD2 as a possible D gene (5 bases). The length of the CDR3 is 14 residues. The ends were cut back, 7 bases at V and 4 bases at J, with 17 bases in the middle. Per germline, CDR1 LGHNT and CDR2 FRNRAP. CDR3 residues: CASAQDGLSYEQYF. CDR3 in DNA: TGTGCTAGTGCCCAGGACGGACTCTCATACGAGCAGTACTTC. Together with reference TRBV12-5 and TRBJ2-7, the CDR3 gives the full variable domain: DARVTQTPRHKVTEMGQEVTMRCQPILGHNTVFWYRQTMMQGLELLAYFRNRAPLDDSGMPKDRFSAEMPDATLATLKIQPSEPRDSAVYFCASAQDGLSYEQYFGPGTRLTVT.

The chain is built from TRBV11-2 and TRBJ2-3; D uncertain. Per germline, CDR1 SGHAT and CDR2 FQNNGV. This CDR3 contains 12 residues. V lost 2 bases and J 4 bases, leaving 4 bases between the germline ends. The CDR3 DNA reads TGTGCCAGCAGCTTATTCGCAGATACGCAGTATTTT. Translating it yields CASSLFADTQYF.

The chain employs TRBV6-5 and TRBJ1-6; D remains ambiguous. The CDR3 runs to 13 residues. Germline lookup yields CDR1 MNHEY and CDR2 SVGAGI. Trimming stripped 7 bases from V and 5 bases from J, with 9 bases between. In DNA form, the CDR3 reads TGTGCCAGCAAAACCTCGGATAATTCACCCCTCCACTTT. Protein product: CASKTSDNSPLHF.

V usage is TRBV19 and J usage is TRBJ2-1, with D uncertain. Between the trimmed V and J ends, which lost 3 bases and 9 bases, there was a span of 18 bases. The CDR3 sequence is 15 residues long. Germline CDR1 LNHDA, CDR2 SQIVND (reference sequence). DNA for the CDR3: TGTGCCAGTAGTATTGGGTTTGGAGTGTTGGTTGAGCAGTTCTTC. Translating gives CASSIGFGVLVEQFF.

This chain connects TRBV9 to TRBJ2-3; D possibly corresponds to TRBD2 (5 bases). Germline loops: CDR1 SGDLS, CDR2 YYNGEE. This CDR3 has 13 amino acids. V was clipped by 6 bases and J by 4 bases, with 12 bases between them. The CDR3 sequence: CASTDGGADTQYF. The CDR3 coding sequence is TGTGCCAGCACGGACGGAGGTGCAGATACGCAGTATTTT.

This clone turned up a few times. The V gene is TRBV24-1, the J gene TRBJ2-2, with a weak D call TRBD1 (6 bases). The germline CDR1 and CDR2 sequences are KGHDR and SFDVKD. This CDR3 has 13 amino acids. V shed 9 bases and J shed 2 bases, with 9 bases lying between them. CDR3 amino acids: CATEGVNTGELFF. As DNA, the CDR3 is TGTGCCACCGAGGGGGTTAACACCGGGGAGCTGTTTTTT.

This chain joins TRBV6-6 and TRBJ2-1, with 10 positions matching TRBD1. There are 15 residues in the CDR3. The germline CDR1 and CDR2 sequences are MNHNY and SVGAGI (reference sequence). The junction had 9 bases not matched to a gene; V was cut back by 6 bases and J by 7 bases. In nucleotides, the CDR3 is TGTGCCAGCAGGGGGGGACAGGGGCTTTTGAATGAGCAGTTCTTC. This translates into CASRGGQGLLNEQFF.

This chain links TRBV24-1 with TRBJ2-3; no reliable D call. V lost 7 bases and J 1 base, leaving 11 bases between the germline ends. The CDR3 contains 14 residues. Germline-derived CDR1 and CDR2 are KGHDR and SFDVKD. The CDR3, as DNA: TGTGCCACCAGGCCCGGTCCGGGCACAGATACGCAGTATTTT. This encodes CATRPGPGTDTQYF.

The rearrangement joins TRBV2 to TRBJ2-2; D is possibly TRBD2 (5 bases). The CDR3 is 17 amino acids. The V gene's germline CDR1 is SNHLY and CDR2 FYNNEI. Trimming stripped 6 bases from V and 3 bases from J, with 20 bases between. CDR3 protein: CASRDGRTAGDTGELFF. The CDR3 region has the DNA TGTGCCAGCAGGGACGGTAGGACCGCGGGCGACACCGGGGAGCTGTTTTTT.

This chain connects TRBV6-5 to TRBJ2-7; 7 bases map to TRBD1. The V gene end was trimmed by 8 bases and the J gene end by 0 bases; junction bases not matched to a gene: 4. The length of the CDR3 is 13 residues. Germline V CDR1 and CDR2: MNHEY, SVGAGI. The CDR3 loop reads CASQRQGSYEQYF. The CDR3 DNA reads TGTGCCAGCCAGAGACAGGGCTCCTACGAGCAGTACTTC.